The 28 T cell receptor beta chains listed next were all sequenced from one sample in a study of blood T cell repertoires in COVID-19. Assay used: immunoSEQ multiplex PCR; TCRdb lists only in-frame clones, some missing. The sample includes about 120,000 clones, around three quarters of them seen just once. The sequencing input was peripheral blood. The receptors derive from a man aged 65 to 85 with acute or convalescent COVID-19.

V usage is TRBV10-3 and J usage is TRBJ2-1; 10 nucleotides match TRBD1. J was trimmed by 8 bases and V by 0 bases; bases with no gene match: 1. CDR1 is ENHRY, CDR2 SYGVKD, per germline. This CDR3 comprises 14 residues. The CDR3 region is CAISESDRGHEQFF. CDR3 sequence (DNA): TGTGCCATCAGTGAGTCTGACAGGGGGCATGAGCAGTTCTTC.

The gene calls are TRBV12-5 and TRBJ2-5; D not resolved. CDR1 and CDR2 from the germline V gene are LGHNT and FRNRAP. V was pared by 8 bases and J by 5 bases, with 9 bases between. CDR3 length: 11 residues. CDR3 protein: CASSREETQYF. In DNA form, the CDR3 reads TGTGCTAGTTCCCGCGAGGAGACCCAGTACTTC.

The CDR3 region has the DNA TGTGCCAGCAGCGTAGACGGCGGGACAGGCTACGAGCAGTACTTC. Encoded protein: CASSVDGGTGYEQYF. The rearrangement uses TRBV9 and TRBJ2-7; 8 positions match TRBD1. The trim removed 0 bases at V and 3 bases at J, leaving 5 bases unmatched. The CDR3 sequence is 15 residues long. Per germline, CDR1 SGDLS and CDR2 YYNGEE.

The chain employs TRBV30 and TRBJ2-5; possibly TRBD2 for D (5 bases). Trimming took 4 bases from V and 5 from J, leaving 8 bases between them. The CDR3 is 11 residues long. Germline CDR1 reads GTSNPN; CDR2 reads SVGIG (reference sequence). CDR3 DNA sequence: TGTGCCTGGACTAGCTGGGAGACCCAGTACTTC. As protein: CAWTSWETQYF.

This chain uses TRBV11-2 with TRBJ1-3; 7 bases map to TRBD1. Germline values: CDR1 SGHAT, CDR2 FQNNGV. V lost 4 bases and J lost 4; bases outside the gene matches: 7. This CDR3 has 15 amino acids. This CDR3 is CASSSLRDRGNTIYF. The CDR3 nucleotides read TGTGCCAGCAGCTCGTTAAGGGACAGAGGAAACACCATATATTTT.

This chain connects TRBV27 to TRBJ1-5, with 7 bases matching TRBD1. The CDR3 length is 14 residues. The V segment lost 4 bases and the J segment 1 base; nucleotides outside the gene matches: 1. Germline CDR1 MNHEY, CDR2 SMNVEV (reference sequence). The CDR3 here is CASSSGGSNQPQHF. The CDR3 bases are TGTGCCAGCAGTTCAGGGGGGAGCAATCAGCCCCAGCATTTT.

A single count supports this clone. The gene calls are TRBV5-1 and TRBJ1-1, with unresolved D. Germline V lookup: CDR1 SGHRS, CDR2 YFSETQ. The CDR3 loop spans 14 amino acids. The V gene lost 4 bases and the J gene lost 4 bases, with 14 bases spanning the gap. CDR3 sequence (DNA): TGCGCCAGCAGCATCCTAACAGAAAGCACTGAAGCTTTCTTT. Translating gives CASSILTESTEAFF.

The J gene is TRBJ1-2, the V gene TRBV18, with 7 bases lining up with TRBD1. CDR3 length: 13 amino acids. CDR1 KGHSH and CDR2 LQKENI come from the germline V gene. The ends lost 3 bases at V and 5 bases at J; junction bases unmatched: 3. CDR3 sequence reads: CASSPDREYGYTF. The CDR3 nucleotides read TGTGCCAGCTCACCCGACAGGGAGTATGGCTACACCTTC.

CDR3 region: CASSQDLSGGARNEQFF. The CDR3 DNA follows: TGTGCCAGCAGCCAAGATTTAAGCGGGGGGGCTCGAAATGAGCAGTTCTTC. V usage is TRBV3-1 (or the pseudogene TRBV3-2) and J usage is TRBJ2-1, with 10 bases matching TRBD2. Germline V gives CDR1 LGHDT, CDR2 YNNKEL (reference sequence). With 0 bases clipped from V and 7 bases from J, the junction kept 9 bases outside the gene matches. This CDR3 contains 17 residues.

The chain combines TRBV24-1 with TRBJ2-5; D gene unclear. Germline V gives CDR1 KGHDR, CDR2 SFDVKD. The CDR3 is made up of 14 amino acids. Trimming took off 2 bases at V and 2 bases at J, with 8 bases between the two ends. Here the CDR3 reads CATSDSSRQETQYF. In DNA form, the CDR3 reads TGTGCCACCAGTGATTCATCCAGACAAGAGACCCAGTACTTC.

This clone was seen only a few times. This CDR3 reads CASSSVNSNQPQHF. In DNA form, the CDR3 reads TGTGCCAGCAGCTCAGTAAATAGCAATCAGCCCCAGCATTTT. The chain recombines TRBV7-9 with TRBJ1-5; D is unclear. The CDR3 runs to 14 residues. V dropped 4 bases and J dropped 0 bases, with 7 bases sitting between them. The germline V gene has CDR1 SEHNR and CDR2 FQNEAQ (reference sequence).

J is TRBJ2-7 and V is TRBV10-3; the D gene is possibly TRBD1 (5 bases). Trimming removed 2 bases from V and 2 bases from J, with 7 bases in between. Germline V gene lookup returns CDR1 ENHRY and CDR2 SYGVKD. The CDR3 consists of 13 residues. CDR3 nucleotides: TGTGCCATCAGTGAGAAACAGGCCTACGAGCAGTACTTC. Translation: CAISEKQAYEQYF.

The CDR3: CASSTGQGARTDTQYF. CDR3 nucleotides: TGTGCCAGCAGCACGGGACAGGGGGCTCGCACAGATACGCAGTATTTT. The chain is built from TRBV5-4 and TRBJ2-3, with 12 bases lining up with TRBD1. V lost 4 bases, J lost 1 base, and 4 bases stayed unmatched. The V gene's germline CDR1 is SGHNT and CDR2 YYREEE (reference sequence). There are 16 residues in the CDR3.

This chain connects TRBV5-6 to TRBJ1-5; maybe TRBD1 (5 bases). V lost 4 bases to trimming and J lost 4 bases, with 15 bases between them. Germline V gene lookup returns CDR1 SGHDT and CDR2 YYEEEE. This CDR3 spans 15 amino acids. The CDR3 loop reads CASSPGGLGNQPQHF. The CDR3 nucleotides are TGTGCCAGCAGCCCCGGGGGACTGGGAAATCAGCCCCAGCATTTT.

The gene calls are TRBV4-1 and TRBJ2-1, with TRBD1 identical over 7 bases. The CDR3 totals 13 residues. From germline, CDR1 is MGHRA and CDR2 YSYEKL. V trimming: 4 bases; J trimming: 6 bases; junction bases outside the gene matches: 3. This chain's CDR3 is CASSPGTVNEQFF. CDR3 DNA: TGCGCCAGCAGCCCTGGGACAGTCAATGAGCAGTTCTTC.

This clone occurred a few times. The V and J genes are TRBV7-8 and TRBJ2-7; 8 nucleotides agree with TRBD1. The CDR3 runs 13 residues. Germline assignment: CDR1 SGHVS and CDR2 FQNEAQ. V shed 7 bases, J shed 4 bases, and the junction held 6 bases outside the gene matches. CDR3 sequence (DNA): TGTGCCAGCACACAGGGGGGTTGGTACGAGCAGTACTTC. Encoded protein: CASTQGGWYEQYF. Full variable domain (missing parts from reference TRBV7-8 and TRBJ2-7): GAGVSQSPRYKVAKRGQDVALRCDPISGHVSLFWYQQALGQGPEFLTYFQNEAQLDKSGLPSDRFFAERPEGSVSTLKIQRTQQEDSAVYLCASTQGGWYEQYFGPGTRLTVT.

The table lists this clone with a count of one. The CDR3 spells CASSWTFDTDTQYF. CDR3 nucleotide sequence: TGTGCCAGCAGCTGGACTTTTGACACAGATACGCAGTATTTT. V is TRBV7-2 and J is TRBJ2-3, with D perhaps matching TRBD2 (5 bases). The germline V and J ends were trimmed by 4 bases and 2 bases, with 10 bases remaining between them. This CDR3 comprises 14 residues. Germline lookup yields CDR1 SGHTA and CDR2 FQGNSA.

The V call is TRBV28, the J call TRBJ1-5, with D possibly being TRBD1 (5 bases). V lost 6 bases to trimming and J lost 4 bases, with 13 bases between them. Germline V CDR1 and CDR2: MDHEN, SYDVKM. This CDR3 spans 14 amino acids. DNA for the CDR3: TGTGCCAGCAGATCCGGGGGGGTGAATCAGCCCCAGCATTTT. Its translation: CASRSGGVNQPQHF.

This clone has just a few counts. The gene calls are TRBV6-2 or TRBV6-3 and TRBJ1-4; 9 bases agree with TRBD1. Germline V gene sequence: CDR1 MNHEY, CDR2 SVGEGT. V shed 4 bases, J shed 8 bases, and the junction held 2 bases outside the gene matches. The CDR3 has 13 residues. CDR3 sequence reads: CASSWDRDEKLFF. The CDR3 DNA reads TGTGCCAGCAGTTGGGACAGGGACGAAAAACTGTTTTTT.

As for this clone: The sample has other DNA sequences that encode this CDR3 too. The V and J genes are TRBV6-5 and TRBJ1-2; 8 bases align to TRBD1. Germline values: CDR1 MNHEY, CDR2 SVGAGI. CDR3 length: 15 amino acids. The junction had 9 bases not matched to a gene; V was cut back by 2 bases and J by 7 bases. The chain's CDR3 is CASSYRQGAPGGYTF. CDR3 DNA sequence: TGTGCCAGCAGTTACCGTCAGGGGGCGCCGGGTGGCTACACCTTC.

The rearrangement links TRBV27 to TRBJ2-6, with D hard to call. Germline V lookup: CDR1 MNHEY, CDR2 SMNVEV (reference sequence). Deletions cut 6 bases from V and 0 bases from J, with 12 bases between. The CDR3 runs to 16 residues. CDR3 sequence: CASRFMYRSGANVLTF. The CDR3 coding sequence is TGTGCCAGCAGGTTTATGTATCGCTCTGGGGCCAACGTCCTGACTTTC.

This clone was observed a handful of times. The V gene is TRBV30, the J gene TRBJ2-2; D gene uncertain. There are 12 residues in the CDR3. Germline V CDR1 and CDR2: GTSNPN, SVGIG (reference sequence). Deletions cut 0 bases from V and 7 bases from J, with 6 bases between. The CDR3 protein is CAWSVLLGELFF. In DNA form, the CDR3 reads TGTGCCTGGAGTGTACTGCTCGGGGAGCTGTTTTTT.

This clone was counted a few times. The chain couples TRBV11-3 to TRBJ1-1; D is unclear. The length of the CDR3 is 13 residues. V lost 2 bases and J lost 6, with 10 bases in between. Germline assignment: CDR1 SGHNT and CDR2 YENEEA. CDR3 sequence: CASSLRGEAEAFF. DNA of the CDR3: TGTGCCAGCAGCTTACGGGGTGAGGCTGAAGCTTTCTTT.

This clone was seen just once. The rearrangement links TRBV5-1 to TRBJ1-5; 10 bases align to TRBD1. CDR3 length equals 15 residues. Germline V gene data show CDR1 as SGHRS and CDR2 as YFSETQ. With 4 bases clipped from V and 6 bases from J, the junction kept 7 bases outside the gene matches. DNA for the CDR3: TGCGCCAGCAGCCCGGGACAGGGGTTCGGTCAGCCCCAGCATTTT. Translation gives CASSPGQGFGQPQHF.

J is TRBJ2-2 and V is TRBV10-3; the D is unclear. CDR3 length: 11 residues. The V end was cut by 10 bases, the J end by 5 bases, with 8 bases between. Germline V gene sequence: CDR1 ENHRY, CDR2 SYGVKD. The CDR3 region is CATGLTGELFF. CDR3 sequence (DNA): TGTGCCACGGGTCTTACCGGGGAGCTGTTTTTT.

This chain links TRBV4-2 with TRBJ1-6, with D possibly matching TRBD1 (5 bases). CDR1 LGHNA and CDR2 YNFKEQ come from the germline V gene. Trimming pared 5 bases from V and 7 bases from J, leaving 21 bases between. The CDR3 runs to 17 residues. CDR3: CASSVRSGGFGNSPLHF. DNA of the CDR3: TGTGCCAGCAGCGTACGATCCGGGGGATTCGGGAATTCACCCCTCCACTTT.

This chain joins TRBV29-1 and TRBJ1-5; TRBD1 matches at 10 bases. This CDR3 region has 13 residues. The germline gives CDR1 SQVTM, CDR2 ANQGSEA. Unmatched junction bases numbered 6, after V lost 5 bases and J lost 8 bases. The CDR3 protein is CSVSGQGMEPQHF. DNA of the CDR3: TGCAGCGTTTCGGGACAGGGGATGGAGCCCCAGCATTTT.

In its sample, this clone was seen once. This sequence joins TRBV10-3 and TRBJ1-6, with 8 bases that match TRBD1. This CDR3 comprises 17 residues. V lost 7 bases, J lost 0 bases, and 8 bases stayed unmatched. The germline V gene has CDR1 ENHRY and CDR2 SYGVKD. The CDR3 DNA reads as TGTGCCATCACCCGGGACAGGCCGAGCTCCTATAATTCACCCCTCCACTTT. It yields the protein CAITRDRPSSYNSPLHF.